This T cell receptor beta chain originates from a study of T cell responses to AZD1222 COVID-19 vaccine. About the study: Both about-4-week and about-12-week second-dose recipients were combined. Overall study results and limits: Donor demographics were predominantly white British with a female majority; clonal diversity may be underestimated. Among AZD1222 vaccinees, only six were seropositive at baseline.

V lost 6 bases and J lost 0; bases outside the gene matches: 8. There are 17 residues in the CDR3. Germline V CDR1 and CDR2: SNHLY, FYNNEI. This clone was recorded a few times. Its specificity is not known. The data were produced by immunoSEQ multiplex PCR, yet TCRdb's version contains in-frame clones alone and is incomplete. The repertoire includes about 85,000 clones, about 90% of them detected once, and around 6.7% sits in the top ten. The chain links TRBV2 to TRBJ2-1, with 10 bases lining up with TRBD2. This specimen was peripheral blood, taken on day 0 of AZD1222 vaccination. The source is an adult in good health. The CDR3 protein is CASSPGLAIISYNEQFF. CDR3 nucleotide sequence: TGTGCCAGCAGCCCGGGACTAGCGATTATCTCCTACAATGAGCAGTTCTTC.